The next 16 T cell receptor beta chains were all read from a single sample in a study of T cell repertoires in cytomegalovirus infection. No cognate antigen is known for these TCRs. TCRdb ran MiXCR on the reads and lists one entry per CDR3 protein. The data contain some 900,000 distinct CDR3 sequences, approximately 32% of them seen just once; the ten biggest clones take up 9.5% to 15%. This sample comprised cultured CD8+ T cells from PBMCs, obtained from culture after CMV antigen stimulation. The receptors shown here come from a human donor in good health (CMV status not recorded). Some clones in this sample may be carry-over from other donors' samples.

The chain uses TRBV14 and TRBJ1-1; D remains unclear. The CDR3 is made up of 14 amino acids. Germline V CDR1 and CDR2: SGHDN, FVKESK. V was shortened by 0 bases and J by 5 bases, with 10 bases between the two germline ends. This chain's CDR3 is CASSQDPVGTEAFF. CDR3 bases: TGTGCCAGCAGCCAAGATCCAGTTGGGACTGAAGCTTTCTTT.

The genes are TRBV6-5 and TRBJ2-1; TRBD2 matches at 9 bases. Trimming removed 4 bases from V and 0 bases from J; junction bases left unmatched: 7. Germline assignment: CDR1 MNHEY and CDR2 SVGAGI. The CDR3 sequence is 17 residues long. The CDR3 region has the DNA TGTGCCAGCAGTTTTCAGAGCGGGGGGTACTCCTACAATGAGCAGTTCTTC. The encoded protein is CASSFQSGGYSYNEQFF.

The gene calls are TRBV20-1 and TRBJ1-5, with D perhaps matching TRBD1 (5 bases). This CDR3 is built from 17 residues. The V gene lost 5 bases and the J gene lost 2 bases, with 22 bases spanning the gap. Germline-derived CDR1 and CDR2 are DFQATT and SNEGSKA (reference sequence). CDR3 DNA sequence: TGCAGTGCTCCAAATCCTGACTGGACATTTGGCAATCAGCCCCAGCATTTT. Translation gives CSAPNPDWTFGNQPQHF.

This rearrangement joins TRBV3-1 to TRBJ2-7; D is uncertain. Trimming took 1 base from V and 4 from J, leaving 14 bases between them. CDR1 is LGHDT and CDR2 is YNNKEL in the germline V gene (reference sequence). The CDR3 extends over 15 amino acids. The CDR3 region has the DNA TGTGCCAGCAGCCAAGGTTCTCCCACTACTTACGAGCAGTACTTC. Encoded protein: CASSQGSPTTYEQYF.

This clonotype was detected only a few times. This chain uses TRBV4-2 with TRBJ1-1; 10 bases are shared with TRBD1. This CDR3 spans 14 amino acids. Germline CDR1 is LGHNA and CDR2 is YNFKEQ. The junction had 2 bases not matched to a gene; V was cut back by 1 base and J by 6 bases. The CDR3 here is CASSQGDRGAEAFF. Written as DNA, the CDR3 is TGTGCCAGCAGCCAAGGGGACAGGGGTGCTGAAGCTTTCTTT.

Only a few counts were recorded for this clonotype. The rearrangement uses TRBV11-2 and TRBJ1-5; unclear D gene. CDR1 and CDR2 (germline): SGHAT, FQNNGV. The CDR3 length is 13 residues. Trimming cost V 1 base and J 7 bases, with 8 bases left between them. CDR3 bases: TGTGCCAGCAGCTTAGGTAAATTACAGCCCCAGCATTTT. It codes for CASSLGKLQPQHF.

This clonotype was seen only a few times. The chain uses TRBV19 and TRBJ2-5; perhaps TRBD1 as D (5 bases). V lost 3 bases and J lost 5, with 10 bases in between. The length of the CDR3 is 13 residues. Germline CDR1 and CDR2: LNHDA and SQIVND (reference sequence). CDR3: CASSIDSWETQYF. As DNA, the CDR3 is TGTGCCAGTAGTATTGACAGCTGGGAGACCCAGTACTTC.

This clonotype was counted only a few times. V and J are TRBV4-2 and TRBJ2-7; 11 bases are a match to TRBD2. Per the germline V gene, CDR1 is LGHNA and CDR2 is YNFKEQ. V dropped 1 base and J dropped 1; count of bases not matched to a gene: 0. This CDR3 has 15 amino acids. Here the CDR3 reads CASSQGLAGSYEQYV. CDR3 nucleotide sequence: TGTGCCAGCAGCCAAGGACTAGCGGGGTCCTACGAGCAGTACGTC.

This clonotype was detected a few times. This chain joins TRBV29-1 and TRBJ2-3; 8 bases are a match to TRBD2. Germline values: CDR1 SQVTM, CDR2 ANQGSEA. Trimming cost V 7 bases and J 3 bases; bases outside gene matches: 15. The CDR3 length is 16 residues. Written as DNA, the CDR3 is TGCAGCGACCCCTATCCGACTAGCGCGAAGACAGATACGCAGTATTTT. Its translation is CSDPYPTSAKTDTQYF.

This rearrangement joins TRBV5-6 to TRBJ1-3; the match to TRBD1 covers 9 bases. The germline gives CDR1 SGHDT, CDR2 YYEEEE. This CDR3 spans 16 amino acids. V gave up 0 bases and J gave up 4 bases; unmatched junction bases: 5. CDR3 loop: CASSLGDRDVGNTIYF. The CDR3 nucleotides read TGTGCCAGCAGCTTGGGGGACAGGGATGTGGGAAACACCATATATTTT.

This clonotype was observed a handful of times. One junction end does not reproduce the germline sequence, and a read error may be involved. The chain is built from TRBV4-3 and TRBJ2-5; TRBD2 might be the D (5 bases). The CDR3 sequence is 13 residues long. Germline loops: CDR1 LGHNA, CDR2 YSLEER. The CDR3 region has the DNA TGCGCCAGCAGCCAGGTGGAGGAAGAAACCCAGTACTTC. It translates to CASSQVEEETQYF.

The sample holds many counts of this clonotype. V and J are TRBV7-2 and TRBJ1-3, with 7 positions matching TRBD1. The CDR3 is 15 amino acids. Germline-derived CDR1 and CDR2 are SGHTA and FQGNSA. The ends lost 5 bases at V and 3 bases at J; junction bases unmatched: 7. CDR3 nucleotide sequence: TGTGCCAGCAGCGCCTACTCAGGGGGTGGAAACACCATATATTTT. Residues: CASSAYSGGGNTIYF.

The rearrangement links TRBV9 to TRBJ1-1; 8 bases are a match to TRBD1. Losses at the gene ends were 0 bases for V and 4 bases for J; bases not matched to a gene: 8. The CDR3 extends over 16 amino acids. Per the germline V gene, CDR1 is SGDLS and CDR2 is YYNGEE. The CDR3 DNA reads TGTGCCAGCAGCGTAGGGGTTTCAGGGGGCGGCACTGAAGCTTTCTTT. Protein: CASSVGVSGGGTEAFF.

This clonotype was observed a few times. The chain recombines TRBV11-2 with TRBJ2-1, with D tentatively TRBD1 or TRBD2 (7 bases each). This CDR3 region has 16 residues. V was trimmed by 0 bases and J by 5 bases, leaving 14 bases between them. CDR1 and CDR2 from the germline V gene are SGHAT and FQNNGV. CDR3: CASSLEWQGGNNEQFF. DNA of the CDR3: TGTGCCAGCAGCTTAGAGTGGCAGGGGGGGAACAATGAGCAGTTCTTC.

This clonotype was counted between two and nine times. V gene TRBV6-2 or TRBV6-3 combines with J gene TRBJ2-7; 7 nucleotides line up with TRBD2. With V trimmed by 10 bases and J by 0 bases, 9 bases remained unmatched. The length of the CDR3 is 14 residues. CDR1 MNHEY and CDR2 SVGEGT come from the germline V gene. CDR3 nucleotides: TGTGCCACCACAATAGGGACTACCTCCTACGAGCAGTACGTC. Translation: CATTIGTTSYEQYV.

The table lists this clonotype with a few counts. The chain employs TRBV14 and TRBJ1-4, with D perhaps TRBD1 (5 bases). The CDR3 loop spans 15 amino acids. CDR1 is SGHDN and CDR2 is FVKESK in the germline V gene. Trimming removed 4 bases from V and 8 bases from J, with 17 bases in between. The CDR3 region has the DNA TGTGCCAGCAGCCTACGACAGACCCTGGGGGAAAAACTGTTTTTT. As protein: CASSLRQTLGEKLFF.